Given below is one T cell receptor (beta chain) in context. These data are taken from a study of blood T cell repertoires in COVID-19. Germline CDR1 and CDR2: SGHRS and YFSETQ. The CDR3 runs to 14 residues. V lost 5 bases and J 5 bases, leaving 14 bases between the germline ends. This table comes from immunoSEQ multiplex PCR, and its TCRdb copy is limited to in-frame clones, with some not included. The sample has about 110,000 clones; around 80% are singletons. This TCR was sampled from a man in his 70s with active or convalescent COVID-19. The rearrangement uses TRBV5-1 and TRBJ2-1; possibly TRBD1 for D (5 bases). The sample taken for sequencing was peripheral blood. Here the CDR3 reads CASREQASHNEQFF. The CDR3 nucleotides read TGCGCCAGCAGAGAACAGGCATCCCACAATGAGCAGTTCTTC.